These 4 T cell receptor beta chains originate from one sample sequenced in a study of T cell repertoires in aging, cancer and after chemotherapy. TCR beta rearrangements were amplified from peripheral blood genomic DNA. Multiplex touch-down PCR with TRB-A/B primers amplified rearranged V-D-J TRB sequences. TCRdb ran MiXCR on the multiplex PCR reads and lists one entry per CDR3 protein. The table shows 19,000 or so distinct CDR3 sequences, with roughly 35% occurring only once. Sequencing input: blood. These receptors were collected from a human donor with a solid tumor.

The rearrangement uses TRBV20-1 and TRBJ1-3, with 10 nucleotides matching TRBD1. CDR1 and CDR2 from the germline V gene are DFQATT and SNEGSKA (reference sequence). Germline trimming cut 0 bases from V and 4 bases from J; bases unmatched to any gene: 3. This CDR3 comprises 15 residues. CDR3 DNA sequence: TGCAGTGCTAGAGATTGGGGACAGGGGGGAAACACCATATATTTT. This gives the protein CSARDWGQGGNTIYF.

The chain recombines TRBV6-5 with TRBJ2-5; D is undetermined. Germline V CDR1 and CDR2: MNHEY, SVGAGI. The CDR3 spans 14 residues. Trimming stripped 2 bases from V and 7 bases from J, with 14 bases between. CDR3 region: CASSYGAEVGTQYF. For the CDR3, the DNA is TGTGCCAGCAGTTACGGTGCTGAGGTGGGGACCCAGTACTTC.

This clonotype turned up a few times. V and J are TRBV6-5 and TRBJ1-6, with 11 bases fitting TRBD1. Trimming took 7 bases from V and 10 from J; bases not matched to a gene: 9. Germline CDR1 is MNHEY and CDR2 is SVGAGI. CDR3 length equals 15 residues. The CDR3 DNA follows: TGTGCCAGCAAACCGGACAGGGGGCGCTTATCACCCCTCCACTTT. As protein: CASKPDRGRLSPLHF.

The chain couples TRBV6-5 to TRBJ1-2, with 8 nucleotides matching TRBD1. CDR1 is MNHEY and CDR2 is SVGAGI in the germline V gene. The length of the CDR3 is 16 residues. Losses at the gene ends were 0 bases for V and 2 bases for J; bases not matched to a gene: 5. CDR3 DNA sequence: TGTGCCAGCAGTTACTCGGCGCAGGGGGCAAACTATGGCTACACCTTC. It specifies CASSYSAQGANYGYTF.